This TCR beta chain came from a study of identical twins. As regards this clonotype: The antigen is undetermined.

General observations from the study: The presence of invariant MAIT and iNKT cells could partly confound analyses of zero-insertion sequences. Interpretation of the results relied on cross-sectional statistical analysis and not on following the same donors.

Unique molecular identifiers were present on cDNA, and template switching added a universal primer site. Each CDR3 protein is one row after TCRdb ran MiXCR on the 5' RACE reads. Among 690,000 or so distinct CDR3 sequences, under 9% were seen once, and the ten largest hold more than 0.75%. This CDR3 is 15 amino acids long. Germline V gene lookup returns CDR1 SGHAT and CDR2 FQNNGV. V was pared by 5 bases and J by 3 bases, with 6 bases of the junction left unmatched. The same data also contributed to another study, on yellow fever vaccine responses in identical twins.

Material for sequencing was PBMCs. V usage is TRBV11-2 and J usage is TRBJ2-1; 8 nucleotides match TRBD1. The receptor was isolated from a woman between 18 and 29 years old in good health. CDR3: CASSTQGAGYNEQFF. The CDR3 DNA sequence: TGTGCCAGCAGCACCCAGGGGGCGGGCTACAATGAGCAGTTCTTC.